This T cell receptor (beta chain) was sequenced during a study of cytomegalovirus exposure and HLA in healthy donors. With respect to this clone: Its antigen remains unknown.

Study results and caveats: Cytomegalovirus-associated TCR beta chains were listed, numbering 150 to 200. The authors later linked a missense DCLRE1C variant to TCR beta V- and J-gene trimming. It was confirmed in vitro that three of the CMV-associated chains were specific for CMV antigens.

Germline V gene sequence: CDR1 SGHAT, CDR2 FQNNGV. The CDR3 length is 15 residues. V shed 3 bases, J shed 9 bases, and the junction held 10 bases outside the gene matches. Vbeta (60) and Jbeta (13) primers were used in the PCR. Generated by immunoSEQ multiplex PCR, the TCRdb table keeps only in-frame clones and is missing some. The table shows roughly 100,000 clones, with under 80% occurring only once. This TCR was sampled from a man aged 55 to 70 in good health and CMV-seronegative. The chain joins TRBV11-2 to TRBJ2-1, with 8 bases that match TRBD2. Sequenced sample: PBMCs. CDR3 in amino acids: CASSFTDGGAVEQFF. DNA for the CDR3: TGTGCCAGCAGCTTCACGGACGGGGGGGCGGTTGAGCAGTTCTTC.